Below are 18 T cell receptor beta chains sequenced from a single sample in a study of shared clonotypes between healthy human individuals. As defined, naive CD8 cells were CD45RO-negative and positively selected for CCR7, with terminally differentiated effector memory CD45RA+ cells excluded. Produced via immunoSEQ multiplex PCR; TCRdb's table is partial and in-frame only. This table holds about 2.1 million clones, around 93% found once. Sequenced material: naive CD8+ T cells from PBMCs. These receptors came from a man in his late teens or twenties in good health. Some clones in this sample may be carry-over from other donors' samples.

The V gene is TRBV19, the J gene TRBJ2-7; TRBD1 aligns across 7 bases. This CDR3 comprises 15 residues. Germline-derived CDR1 and CDR2 are LNHDA and SQIVND (reference sequence). V trimming: 5 bases; J trimming: 4 bases; junction bases outside the gene matches: 11. The CDR3: CASSPEQGISYEQYF. CDR3 nucleotides: TGTGCCAGTAGTCCCGAACAGGGGATCTCATACGAGCAGTACTTC.

The chain uses TRBV30 and TRBJ1-4; TRBD1 agrees at 8 bases. The CDR3 loop spans 12 amino acids. Per germline, CDR1 GTSNPN and CDR2 SVGIG (reference sequence). V trimming: 7 bases; J trimming: 8 bases; junction bases outside the gene matches: 6. The CDR3 protein is CAYNRGNEKLFF. The CDR3 nucleotides are TGTGCCTATAACAGGGGGAACGAAAAACTGTTTTTT.

For the CDR3, the DNA is TGTGCCAGCAGCTACCTTGACAGGGTGGCGAACACCGGGGAGCTGTTTTTT. Translating it yields CASSYLDRVANTGELFF. This chain uses TRBV27 with TRBJ2-2, with 7 bases aligning to TRBD1. The CDR3 has 17 residues. The V segment lost 6 bases and the J segment 0 bases; nucleotides outside the gene matches: 10. Germline values: CDR1 MNHEY, CDR2 SMNVEV (reference sequence).

The chain employs TRBV5-5 and TRBJ1-4; D gene uncertain. CDR3 length equals 17 residues. Looked up from germline, CDR1 is SGHKS and CDR2 is YYEKEE (reference sequence). V was pared by 2 bases and J by 0 bases, with 14 bases between. This CDR3 reads CASSFSLYLSTNEKLFF. The CDR3 nucleotides are TGTGCCAGCAGCTTTAGCCTATACCTCTCAACTAATGAAAAACTGTTTTTT. Filled out from reference TRBV5-5 and TRBJ1-4, the complete variable domain reads DAGVTQSPTHLIKTRGQQVTLRCSPISGHKSVSWYQQVLGQGPQFIFQYYEKEERGRGNFPDRFSARQFPNYSSELNVNALLLGDSALYLCASSFSLYLSTNEKLFFGSGTQLSVL.

Remarks on this clone: This specimen includes other DNA sequences encoding the same CDR3. V usage is TRBV27 and J usage is TRBJ2-1, with TRBD1 matching 9 bases. V trimming: 5 bases; J trimming: 4 bases; junction bases outside the gene matches: 3. CDR1 and CDR2 from the germline V gene are MNHEY and SMNVEV (reference sequence). This CDR3 spans 14 amino acids. CDR3 DNA: TGTGCCAGCAGTCCGGGACAGGGATACAATGAGCAGTTCTTC. Protein product: CASSPGQGYNEQFF.

Points on this clone: Other DNA sequences within the sample encode an identical CDR3. The chain recombines TRBV9 with TRBJ1-3, with D perhaps matching TRBD1 (5 bases). Trimming pared 5 bases from V and 2 bases from J, leaving 14 bases between. Germline V lookup: CDR1 SGDLS, CDR2 YYNGEE. The CDR3 runs to 15 residues. CDR3 coding DNA: TGTGCCAGCAGTACCCGGGGCCTCGCTGGAAACACCATATATTTT. The encoded protein is CASSTRGLAGNTIYF.

J is TRBJ2-2 and V is TRBV5-6; TRBD1 is a possible D gene (5 bases). Germline loops: CDR1 SGHDT, CDR2 YYEEEE. Trimming shortened V by 3 bases and J by 6 bases, and 15 bases separated the two germline ends. This CDR3 region has 15 residues. This CDR3 reads CASSSAEGAAGELFF. The CDR3 DNA follows: TGTGCCAGCAGCTCCGCCGAAGGGGCTGCCGGGGAGCTGTTTTTT.

This clone has just one count. DNA of the CDR3: TGTGCCAGCAGCTTGGGGGGACAGGGGCCGAACACTGAAGCTTTCTTT. It is translated as CASSLGGQGPNTEAFF. This chain connects TRBV5-6 to TRBJ1-1; 10 nucleotides align to TRBD1. The CDR3 covers 16 residues. Germline V gene sequence: CDR1 SGHDT, CDR2 YYEEEE. The J segment lost 1 base and the V segment lost 0 bases, leaving 3 bases of the junction unmatched. The full variable domain, rest sourced from reference TRBV5-6 and TRBJ1-1, is DAGVTQSPTHLIKTRGQQVTLRCSPKSGHDTVSWYQQALGQGPQFIFQYYEEEERQRGNFPDRFSGHQFPNYSSELNVNALLLGDSALYLCASSLGGQGPNTEAFFGQGTRLTVV.

The CDR3 protein is CASSFSGVDEQYF. Written as DNA, the CDR3 is TGTGCCAGCAGTTTCTCAGGGGTTGACGAGCAGTACTTC. The gene calls are TRBV28 and TRBJ2-7; tentative D call: TRBD1 (6 bases). Deletions cut 3 bases from V and 5 bases from J, with 11 bases between. Germline V gene data show CDR1 as MDHEN and CDR2 as SYDVKM. This CDR3 has 13 amino acids.

The chain employs TRBV28 and TRBJ1-1, with D unclear. Germline CDR1 MDHEN, CDR2 SYDVKM. Trimming stripped 3 bases from V and 0 bases from J, with 11 bases between. This CDR3 is built from 15 residues. The DNA for the CDR3 is TGTGCCAGCAGTTTGTATACGCACATGAACACTGAAGCTTTCTTT. Encoded protein: CASSLYTHMNTEAFF.

This clone was observed a few times. Other DNA sequences in the same sample also yield this CDR3. The chain carries TRBV27 and TRBJ2-2, with D possibly being TRBD2 (5 bases). The V end lost 5 bases, the J end lost 6 bases, and 10 bases lay between the germline ends. There are 13 residues in the CDR3. Germline V CDR1 and CDR2: MNHEY, SMNVEV (reference sequence). Written as DNA, the CDR3 is TGTGCCAGCAGTCCCGGAGGCGCCGGGGAGCTGTTTTTT. Amino acid sequence: CASSPGGAGELFF.

The gene calls are TRBV28 and TRBJ2-3; no definite D call. The CDR3 consists of 14 residues. V gave up 3 bases and J gave up 4 bases, with 11 bases separating them. Germline values: CDR1 MDHEN, CDR2 SYDVKM. The CDR3 sequence: CASSFLGLADTQYF. The CDR3 nucleotides read TGTGCCAGCAGTTTTCTGGGCCTAGCAGATACGCAGTATTTT.

The V and J genes are TRBV27 and TRBJ1-5; D uncertain. V was pared by 3 bases and J by 7 bases, with 10 bases between. CDR1 and CDR2 (germline): MNHEY, SMNVEV (reference sequence). The CDR3 extends over 13 amino acids. CDR3 sequence: CASSFFVGQPQHF. Here the CDR3 DNA reads TGTGCCAGCAGTTTTTTTGTTGGCCAGCCCCAGCATTTT.

This rearrangement joins TRBV6-6 to TRBJ2-1, with 14 bases identical to TRBD2. V trimming: 6 bases; J trimming: 7 bases; junction bases outside the gene matches: 5. CDR3 length: 15 amino acids. Germline loops: CDR1 MNHNY, CDR2 SVGAGI (reference sequence). The CDR3 DNA is TGTGCCAGCAGACGACTAGCGGGAGGGGTAAATGAGCAGTTCTTC. Translation gives CASRRLAGGVNEQFF.

This clone came up a few times. CDR3: CASTRVGASGELFF. CDR3 nucleotide sequence: TGTGCCAGCACCCGAGTGGGCGCGAGCGGGGAGCTGTTTTTT. V gene TRBV27 combines with J gene TRBJ2-2, with D unresolved. V lost 7 bases to trimming and J lost 7 bases, with 16 bases between them. This CDR3 has 14 residues. CDR1 and CDR2 (germline): MNHEY, SMNVEV (reference sequence).

On this clone: This sample also contains other DNA sequences that code for the same CDR3. The chain couples TRBV29-1 to TRBJ1-2, with TRBD1 matching 9 bases. After removal of 7 bases from V and 5 bases from J, the junction contained 2 bases not matched to a gene. Germline CDR1 SQVTM, CDR2 ANQGSEA. The CDR3 totals 11 residues. The CDR3 DNA follows: TGCAGCGGACAGGGGGGATATGGCTACACCTTC. It yields the protein CSGQGGYGYTF.

The chain has TRBV19 and TRBJ2-5; tentative D call: TRBD1 (6 bases). The CDR3 runs to 15 residues. V lost 5 bases to trimming and J lost 1 base, with 14 bases between them. Per germline, CDR1 LNHDA and CDR2 SQIVND (reference sequence). The CDR3 region is CASSPRATGQETQYF. CDR3 sequence (DNA): TGTGCCAGTAGTCCTCGGGCGACAGGCCAAGAGACCCAGTACTTC.

The chain carries TRBV4-3 and TRBJ2-1, with 9 bases that match TRBD2. The length of the CDR3 is 16 residues. Unmatched junction bases numbered 10, after V lost 6 bases and J lost 4 bases. In germline, CDR1 is LGHNA, CDR2 YSLEER. The CDR3 DNA reads as TGCGCCAGCAGTCTAGCGAGCGGGAGGTTATACAATGAGCAGTTCTTC. Translation: CASSLASGRLYNEQFF.